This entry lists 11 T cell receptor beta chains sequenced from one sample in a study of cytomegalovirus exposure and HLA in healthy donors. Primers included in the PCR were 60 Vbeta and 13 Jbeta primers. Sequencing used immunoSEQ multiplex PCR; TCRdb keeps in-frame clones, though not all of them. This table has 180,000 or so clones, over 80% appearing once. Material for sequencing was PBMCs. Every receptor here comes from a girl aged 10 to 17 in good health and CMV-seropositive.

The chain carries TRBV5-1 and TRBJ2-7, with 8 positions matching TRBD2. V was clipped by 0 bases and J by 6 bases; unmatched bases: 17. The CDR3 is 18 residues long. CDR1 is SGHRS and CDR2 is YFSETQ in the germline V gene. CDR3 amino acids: CASSLEVFGAGAHREQYF. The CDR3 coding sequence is TGCGCCAGCAGCTTGGAGGTGTTCGGAGCGGGAGCCCACCGCGAGCAGTACTTC. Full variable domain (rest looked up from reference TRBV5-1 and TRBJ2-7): KAGVTQTPRYLIKTRGQQVTLSCSPISGHRSVSWYQQTPGQGLQFLFEYFSETQRNKGNFPGRFSGRQFSNSRSEMNVSTLELGDSALYLCASSLEVFGAGAHREQYFGPGTRLTVT.

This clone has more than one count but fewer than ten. The CDR3 loop reads CASTGDFYGYTF. The CDR3 DNA reads TGCGCCAGCACCGGGGACTTCTATGGCTACACCTTC. The chain recombines TRBV5-1 with TRBJ1-2; D is possibly TRBD1 (5 bases). V lost 6 bases, J lost 4 bases, and 10 bases lay in between. The CDR3 is 12 amino acids. CDR1 is SGHRS and CDR2 is YFSETQ in the germline V gene.

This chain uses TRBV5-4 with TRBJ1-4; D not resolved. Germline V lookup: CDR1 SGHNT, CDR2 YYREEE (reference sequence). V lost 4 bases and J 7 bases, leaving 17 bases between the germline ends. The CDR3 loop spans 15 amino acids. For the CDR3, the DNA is TGTGCCAGCAGCAACCGGGCCGAGAGGGTTGAAAAACTGTTTTTT. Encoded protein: CASSNRAERVEKLFF. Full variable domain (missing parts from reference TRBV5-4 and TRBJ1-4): ETGVTQSPTHLIKTRGQQVTLRCSSQSGHNTVSWYQQALGQGPQFIFQYYREEENGRGNFPPRFSGLQFPNYSSELNVNALELDDSALYLCASSNRAERVEKLFFGSGTQLSVL.

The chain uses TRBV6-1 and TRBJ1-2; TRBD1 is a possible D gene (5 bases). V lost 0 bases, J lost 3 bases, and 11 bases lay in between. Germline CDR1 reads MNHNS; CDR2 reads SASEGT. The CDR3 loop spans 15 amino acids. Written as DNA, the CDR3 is TGTGCCAGCAGTGAAGCGCCGGGGGGGGACTATGGCTACACCTTC. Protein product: CASSEAPGGDYGYTF.

The CDR3 region is CASSQDWGVAKNIQYF. The CDR3 DNA sequence: TGCGCCAGCAGCCAAGATTGGGGGGTAGCCAAAAACATTCAGTACTTC. The V gene is TRBV4-3, the J gene TRBJ2-4, with a possible D match to TRBD2 (6 bases). V lost 0 bases and J lost 0, with 9 bases in between. Germline CDR1 and CDR2: LGHNA and YSLEER. This CDR3 comprises 16 residues.

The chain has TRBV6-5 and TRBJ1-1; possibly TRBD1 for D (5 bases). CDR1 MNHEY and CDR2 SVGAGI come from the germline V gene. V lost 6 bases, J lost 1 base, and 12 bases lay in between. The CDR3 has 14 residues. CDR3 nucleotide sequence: TGTGCCAGCAGCCCCAGGACACGGAACACTGAAGCTTTCTTT. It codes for CASSPRTRNTEAFF.

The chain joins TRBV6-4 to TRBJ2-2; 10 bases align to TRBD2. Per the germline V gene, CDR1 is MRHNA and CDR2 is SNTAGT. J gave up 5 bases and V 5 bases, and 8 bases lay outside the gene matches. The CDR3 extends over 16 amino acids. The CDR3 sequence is CASSYLAGAYTGELFF. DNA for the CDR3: TGTGCCAGCAGTTATCTAGCGGGGGCATATACCGGGGAGCTGTTTTTT.

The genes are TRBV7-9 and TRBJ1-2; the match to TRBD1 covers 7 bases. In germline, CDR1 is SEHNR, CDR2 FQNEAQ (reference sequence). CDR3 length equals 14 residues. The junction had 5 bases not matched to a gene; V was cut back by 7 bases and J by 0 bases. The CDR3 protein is CASIQTGTNYGYTF. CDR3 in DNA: TGTGCCAGCATCCAGACAGGGACTAACTATGGCTACACCTTC. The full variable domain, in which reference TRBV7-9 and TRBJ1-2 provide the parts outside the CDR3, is DTGVSQNPRHKITKRGQNVTFRCDPISEHNRLYWYRQTLGQGPEFLTYFQNEAQLEKSRLLSDRFSAERPKGSFSTLEIQRTEQGDSAMYLCASIQTGTNYGYTFGSGTRLTVV.

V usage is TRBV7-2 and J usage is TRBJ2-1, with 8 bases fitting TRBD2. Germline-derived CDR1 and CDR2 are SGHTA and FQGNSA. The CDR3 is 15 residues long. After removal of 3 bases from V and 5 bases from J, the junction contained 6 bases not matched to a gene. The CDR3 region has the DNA TGTGCCAGCAGCTTCAGCGGGAGAATCCACAATGAGCAGTTCTTC. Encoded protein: CASSFSGRIHNEQFF.

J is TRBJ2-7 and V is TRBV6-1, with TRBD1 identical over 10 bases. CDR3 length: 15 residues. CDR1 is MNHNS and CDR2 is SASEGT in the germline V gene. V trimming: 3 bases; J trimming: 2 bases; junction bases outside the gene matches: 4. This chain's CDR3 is CASSDWDRGTYEQYF. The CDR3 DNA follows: TGTGCCAGCAGTGACTGGGACAGGGGAACCTACGAGCAGTACTTC.

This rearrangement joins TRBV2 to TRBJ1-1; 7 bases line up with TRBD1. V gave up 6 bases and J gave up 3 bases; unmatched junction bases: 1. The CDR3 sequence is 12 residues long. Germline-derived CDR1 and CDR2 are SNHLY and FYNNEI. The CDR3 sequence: CASRDRDTEAFF. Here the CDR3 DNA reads TGTGCCAGCAGAGACAGGGACACTGAAGCTTTCTTT.